A single sample gave rise to the 12 T cell receptor beta chains below, sequenced in a study of T cells in AML relapse after transplant. Instead of multiplex PCR, a modified RACE PCR amplified TCR alpha and beta from RNA. TCRdb analysed the PCR reads with MiXCR anew, one entry per CDR3 protein. Of around 130 distinct CDR3 sequences in the sample, 25% to 35% are singletons; the top ten hold roughly 34%. Sequences were derived from bone marrow, either the whole sample or a sorted T cell fraction (not recorded which), sampled in complete remission. Receptor source: a human donor who had a stem cell transplant for acute myeloid leukemia. Some T cells may arise from the graft donor.

In its sample, this clonotype is large. The chain has TRBV7-9 and TRBJ1-1; the match to TRBD1 covers 8 bases. The germline V gene has CDR1 SEHNR and CDR2 FQNEAQ (reference sequence). After removal of 5 bases from V and 8 bases from J, the junction contained 13 bases not matched to a gene. The CDR3 loop spans 15 amino acids. The CDR3 here is CASSRPDRDYSEAFF. CDR3 in DNA: TGTGCCAGCAGCCGCCCGGACAGGGATTACTCGGAAGCTTTCTTT.

By sample share, this clonotype is hyperexpanded (1% or more). The J gene is TRBJ1-5, the V gene TRBV3-1; D is ambiguous. The germline gives CDR1 LGHDT, CDR2 YNNKEL (reference sequence). Trimming took 1 base from V and 9 from J, leaving 7 bases between them. The CDR3 runs to 12 residues. CDR3 region: CASSQVPPPQHF. CDR3 coding DNA: TGTGCCAGCAGCCAAGTGCCCCCGCCCCAGCATTTT.

By its share, this clonotype is large. V gene TRBV24-1 combines with J gene TRBJ2-6, with TRBD1 identical over 8 bases. CDR1 KGHDR and CDR2 SFDVKD come from the germline V gene. The CDR3 extends over 20 amino acids. The V gene end was trimmed by 3 bases and the J gene end by 0 bases; junction bases not matched to a gene: 12. As DNA, the CDR3 is TGTGCCACCAGTGATGACACGGGACAGGATCAGAACTCTGGGGCCAACGTCCTGACTTTC. It yields the protein CATSDDTGQDQNSGANVLTF.

V and J are TRBV6-2 or TRBV6-3 and TRBJ2-7; TRBD1 is a possible D gene (6 bases). The CDR3 has 12 residues. Germline V gene data show CDR1 as MNHEY and CDR2 as SVGEGT. The CDR3 DNA follows: TGTGTCAGTAGACCGGACAGTTACGAGCAGTACTTC. Protein product: CVSRPDSYEQYF.

The gene calls are TRBV10-3 and TRBJ2-2; D is unclear. The germline V gene encodes CDR1 ENHRY and CDR2 SYGVKD. Trimming cost V 7 bases and J 5 bases, with 5 bases left between them. This CDR3 is built from 11 residues. As DNA, the CDR3 is TGTGCCATCACCGGGACCGGGGAGCTGTTTTTT. This codes for CAITGTGELFF.

By proportion, this clonotype is large. The chain joins TRBV12-3 or TRBV12-4 to TRBJ1-6; possibly TRBD1 for D (6 bases). CDR3 length: 14 residues. V lost 6 bases to trimming and J lost 7 bases, with 13 bases between them. CDR3 region: CASSLGTLNSPLHF. The CDR3, as DNA: TGTGCCAGCAGCCTCGGGACACTAAATTCACCCCTCCACTTT.

By sample fraction, this clonotype is hyperexpanded. The chain is built from TRBV7-8 and TRBJ1-6, with 12 bases lining up with TRBD1. CDR1 is SGHVS, CDR2 FQNEAQ, per germline. The CDR3 extends over 16 amino acids. Trimming took 8 bases from V and 7 from J; bases not matched to a gene: 9. The CDR3 here is CASSPPGTGGNSPLHF. The CDR3 nucleotides read TGTGCCAGCTCTCCCCCCGGGACAGGGGGCAATTCACCCCTCCACTTT.

Within the sample, this clonotype is hyperexpanded (1% or more). This chain links TRBV18 with TRBJ2-3; D ambiguous. CDR3 length equals 14 residues. CDR1 and CDR2 from the germline V gene are KGHSH and LQKENI. Trimming took 1 base from V and 2 from J, leaving 7 bases between them. The CDR3 sequence: CASSPQANTDTQYF. The CDR3 DNA follows: TGTGCCAGCTCACCACAAGCCAACACAGATACGCAGTATTTT.

The rearrangement uses TRBV7-2 and TRBJ2-5; TRBD2 matches at 10 bases. J lost 10 bases, V lost 5 bases, and 10 bases had no gene match. The CDR3 has 14 residues. Germline V CDR1 and CDR2: SGHTA, FQGNSA. CDR3 nucleotides: TGTGCCAGCAGCCCTAGCGGGGGACCCGGAGACCAGTACTTC. Its translation: CASSPSGGPGDQYF.

By share, this clonotype counts as large. The chain joins TRBV27 to TRBJ1-5; no definite D call. CDR3 size: 13 residues. Germline assignment: CDR1 MNHEY and CDR2 SMNVEV (reference sequence). The V end was cut by 5 bases, the J end by 7 bases, with 12 bases between. The CDR3 sequence: CASSTTPGQPQHF. CDR3 DNA: TGTGCCAGCAGTACCACCCCAGGACAGCCCCAGCATTTT.

This clonotype is large within its sample. The chain has TRBV5-1 and TRBJ2-1; D unclear. Germline assignment: CDR1 SGHRS and CDR2 YFSETQ. The CDR3 covers 13 residues. The ends were cut back, 2 bases at V and 6 bases at J, with 9 bases in the middle. The DNA for the CDR3 is TGCGCCAGCAGCTTCCCACCTCTCAATGAGCAGTTCTTC. It specifies CASSFPPLNEQFF. Together with reference TRBV5-1 and TRBJ2-1, the CDR3 gives the full variable domain: KAGVTQTPRYLIKTRGQQVTLSCSPISGHRSVSWYQQTPGQGLQFLFEYFSETQRNKGNFPGRFSGRQFSNSRSEMNVSTLELGDSALYLCASSFPPLNEQFFGPGTRLTVL.

The V gene is TRBV7-9, the J gene TRBJ2-5, with 7 bases identical to TRBD2. CDR3 length: 14 amino acids. Germline-derived CDR1 and CDR2 are SEHNR and FQNEAQ (reference sequence). The ends lost 10 bases at V and 10 bases at J; junction bases unmatched: 18. As DNA, the CDR3 is TGTGCCACGGCCTGGCGCGGGGGACCCGGAGACCAGTACTTC. Translated, it gives CATAWRGGPGDQYF.